This TCR beta chain was sequenced during a study of T cell responses to AZD1222 COVID-19 vaccine. This CDR3 region has 13 residues. Trimming stripped 3 bases from V and 1 base from J, with 7 bases between. Germline values: CDR1 SGHDT, CDR2 YYEEEE. The study's findings and limits: Reportedly, close to half of spike-specific TCRs are directed against unmutated variant regions.

Points on this clone: Its antigen is not known.

The assay was immunoSEQ multiplex PCR, and TCRdb's table has in-frame clones only and misses some. The repertoire holds 95,000 to 150,000 clones, with 85% to 90% as singletons. The source material was peripheral blood, sampled on day 0 of AZD1222 vaccination. The rearrangement uses TRBV5-6 and TRBJ1-1, with D hard to call. The clonotype originates from an adult in good health. The CDR3 bases are TGTGCCAGCAGCTGGGTCTCGAACACTGAAGCTTTCTTT. Translation: CASSWVSNTEAFF. Variable domain in full (rest from reference TRBV5-6 and TRBJ1-1): DAGVTQSPTHLIKTRGQQVTLRCSPKSGHDTVSWYQQALGQGPQFIFQYYEEEERQRGNFPDRFSGHQFPNYSSELNVNALLLGDSALYLCASSWVSNTEAFFGQGTRLTVV.